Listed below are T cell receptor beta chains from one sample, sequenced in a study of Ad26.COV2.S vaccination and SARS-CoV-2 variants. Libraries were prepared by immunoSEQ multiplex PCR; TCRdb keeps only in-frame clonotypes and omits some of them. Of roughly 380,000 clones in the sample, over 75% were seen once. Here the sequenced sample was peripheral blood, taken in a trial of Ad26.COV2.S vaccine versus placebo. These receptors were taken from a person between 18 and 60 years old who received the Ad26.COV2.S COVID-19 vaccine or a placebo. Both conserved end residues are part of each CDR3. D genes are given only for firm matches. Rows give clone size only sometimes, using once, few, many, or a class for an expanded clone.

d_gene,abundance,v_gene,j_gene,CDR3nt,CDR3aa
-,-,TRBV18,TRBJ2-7,TGTGCCAGCTCACAGGGACAAGGCTACGAGCAGTACTTC,CASSQGQGYEQYF
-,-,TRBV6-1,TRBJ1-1,TGTGCCAGCAGTGAAGTCGCCCCGAACACTGAAGCTTTCTTT,CASSEVAPNTEAFF
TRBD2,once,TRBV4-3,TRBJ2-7,TGCGCCAGCAGCCAAGACCAGTTGCTAGCGGGGGGCTCCTACGAGCAGTACTTC,CASSQDQLLAGGSYEQYF
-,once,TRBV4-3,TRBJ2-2,TGCGCCAGCAGCTTCGACACCGTGAACACCGGGGAGCTGTTTTTT,CASSFDTVNTGELFF
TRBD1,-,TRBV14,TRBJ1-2,TGTGCCAGCAGCCCGTGGACAGGGAACTATGGCTACACCTTC,CASSPWTGNYGYTF
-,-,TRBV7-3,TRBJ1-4,TGTGCCAGCAGCTTAACCGCCGGCGGACAATTGGATGAAAAACTGTTTTTT,CASSLTAGGQLDEKLFF
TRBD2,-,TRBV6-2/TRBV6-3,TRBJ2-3,TGTGCCAGCAGTTACTCGATGTCTTCCCTAGCGGGGGGGAACACAGATACGCAGTATTTT,CASSYSMSSLAGGNTDTQYF
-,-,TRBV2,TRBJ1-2,TGTGCCAGCAGTGAACAAGCTGGATGGGATAACTATGGCTACACCTTC,CASSEQAGWDNYGYTF
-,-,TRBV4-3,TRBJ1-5,TGCGCCAGCAGCCAAGTTCCTGGGGTTTATGAGCCCCAGCATTTT,CASSQVPGVYEPQHF
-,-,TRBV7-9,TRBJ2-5,TGTGCCAGCAGCTCAATGCTCGGACAGCAAGAGACCCAGTACTTC,CASSSMLGQQETQYF
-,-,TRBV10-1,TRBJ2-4,TGCGCCAGCAGTGAGTCCTCACCCTGGTGGGCCAAAAACATTCAGTACTTC,CASSESSPWWAKNIQYF
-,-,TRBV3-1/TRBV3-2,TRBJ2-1,TGTGCCAGCGGTAATGGAGAGCAGTTCTTC,CASGNGEQFF
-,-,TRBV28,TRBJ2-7,TGTGCCAGCAGTTTCAACGGCTACGAGCAGTACTTC,CASSFNGYEQYF
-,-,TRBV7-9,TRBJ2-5,TGTGCCAGCAGCATCCAGGGCCCTCCCCCCGAGACCCAGTACTTC,CASSIQGPPPETQYF
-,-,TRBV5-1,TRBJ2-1,TGCGCCAGCAGCTTAGGACAGCACTCCTACAATGAGCAGTTCTTC,CASSLGQHSYNEQFF
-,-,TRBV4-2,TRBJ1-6,TGTGCCAGCAGCCAAGAGACAGTTTCACCCCTCCACTTT,CASSQETVSPLHF
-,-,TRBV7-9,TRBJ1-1,TGTGCCAGCAGCGGGGGGGCTGAAGCTTTCTTT,CASSGGAEAFF
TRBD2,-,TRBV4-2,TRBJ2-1,TGTGCCAGCAGCCAAGAACGAGCGCGGGGGGGCTGGGAGCAGTTCTTC,CASSQERARGGWEQFF
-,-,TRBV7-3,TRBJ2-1,TGTGCCAGCAGCTTAAACCCAGGGCCTACCTACAATGAGCAGTTCTTC,CASSLNPGPTYNEQFF
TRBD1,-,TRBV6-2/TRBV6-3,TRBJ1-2,TGTGCCAGCAGTTACGGGACAGGGGGCTATGGCTACACCTTC,CASSYGTGGYGYTF
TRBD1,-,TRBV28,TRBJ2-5,TGTGCCAGCAGTCTGGACAGGGGGCCGGAGACCCAGTACTTC,CASSLDRGPETQYF
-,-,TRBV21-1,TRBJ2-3,TGTGCCAGCAGCAAAGCCACGGGGGACCCTCCAGATACGCAGTATTTT,CASSKATGDPPDTQYF
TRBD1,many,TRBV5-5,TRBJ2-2,TGTGCCAGCAGCTTTGGACAGGGGGCCACCGGGGAGCTGTTTTTT,CASSFGQGATGELFF
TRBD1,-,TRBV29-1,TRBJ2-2,TGCAGCGTTGGGACAGGGGGAGGAGGGGAGCTGTTTTTT,CSVGTGGGGELFF
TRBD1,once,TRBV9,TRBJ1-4,TGTGCCAGCAGCGTGGGACAGGGTGCCGAAAAACTGTTTTTT,CASSVGQGAEKLFF
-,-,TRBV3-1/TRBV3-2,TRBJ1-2,TGTGCCAGCAGCCAAGATACGGGAGCGCTTAATGGCTACACCTTC,CASSQDTGALNGYTF
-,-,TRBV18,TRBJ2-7,TGTGCCAGCTCACCAGCAGGGAGCGAGCAGTACTTC,CASSPAGSEQYF
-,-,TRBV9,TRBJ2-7,TGTGCCAGCAGCGTATCTAAGGGCCCCTACGAGCAGTACTTC,CASSVSKGPYEQYF
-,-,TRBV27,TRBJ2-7,TGTGCCAGCAGTTTAAGGGGAGGGGGCACCTACGAGCAGTACTTC,CASSLRGGGTYEQYF
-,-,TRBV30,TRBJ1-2,TGTGCCTGGAGTGTTAGTGGGGACTTCAGTGGCTACACCTTC,CAWSVSGDFSGYTF
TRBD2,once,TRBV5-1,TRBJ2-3,TGCGCCAGCAGTTTGGGTAGCGGGGGGCCTTCCACAGATACGCAGTATTTT,CASSLGSGGPSTDTQYF
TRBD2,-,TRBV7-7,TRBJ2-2,TGTGCCAGCAGCTTAGCCCCTAGCGGGGGTCCGTCCGGGGAGCTGTTTTTT,CASSLAPSGGPSGELFF
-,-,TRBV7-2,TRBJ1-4,TGTGCCAGCAGCTGGGGGGGACGTGGAACTAATGAAAAACTGTTTTTT,CASSWGGRGTNEKLFF
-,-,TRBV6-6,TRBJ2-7,TGTGCCAGCGGACCTGGCTACGAGCAGTACTTC,CASGPGYEQYF
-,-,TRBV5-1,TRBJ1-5,TGCGCCAGCAGCGGGGACTGCCAGCCCCAGCATTTT,CASSGDCQPQHF
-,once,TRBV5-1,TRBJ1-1,TGCGCCAGCAGCTTGGGCCGTAACACTGAAGCTTTCTTT,CASSLGRNTEAFF
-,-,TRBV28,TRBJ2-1,TGTGCCAGCAGTTTTAAGGACAGCCGTAGGAATGAGCAGTTCTTC,CASSFKDSRRNEQFF
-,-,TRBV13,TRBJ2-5,TGTGCCAGCAGCTTCCGCCAGGCCCGAGAGACCCAGTACTTC,CASSFRQARETQYF
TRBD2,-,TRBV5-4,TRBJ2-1,TGTGCCAGCAGCCCTGAGGGACTAGCGGTCTACAATGAGCAGTTCTTC,CASSPEGLAVYNEQFF
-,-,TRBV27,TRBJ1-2,TGTGCCAGCAAAACAGGGTCTGGAGTGGGCTATGGCTACACCTTC,CASKTGSGVGYGYTF
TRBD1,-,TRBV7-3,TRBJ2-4,TGTGCCAGCAGCTTCTCAGGGGGCAAAAACATTCAGTACTTC,CASSFSGGKNIQYF